This T cell receptor beta chain stems from a study of molecular identifiers for immune sequencing clone quantification. TCRdb re-called the PCR reads through MiXCR, storing one row per CDR3 protein. The sample carries approximately 97,000 distinct CDR3 sequences, 20% to 30% recorded once. CDR1 is LGHNA and CDR2 is YSLEER in the germline V gene. This CDR3 is built from 14 residues. V lost 1 base to trimming and J lost 2 bases, with 9 bases between them. General study findings and limits: Clones above 20 RNA copies contained over 98% of effector molecules and under 1% of naive molecules.

Points on this clonotype: The antigen remains undetermined. A clone one base away is much larger, so this may be a read error.

The source material was naive CD8+ T cells from blood, with Jurkat cell RNA spiked in. Stated subset: FACS-sorted CD8+CD4-CCR7+CD45RA+ naive T cells. The sequence was obtained from a human donor in good health. Some libraries in this study had Jurkat cell RNA spiked in. The J gene is TRBJ2-7, the V gene TRBV4-3; D call uncertain. Written as DNA, the CDR3 is TGCGCCAGCAGCCAAGGCCAGGAAGCCTACGAGCAGTACTTC. It yields the protein CASSQGQEAYEQYF.